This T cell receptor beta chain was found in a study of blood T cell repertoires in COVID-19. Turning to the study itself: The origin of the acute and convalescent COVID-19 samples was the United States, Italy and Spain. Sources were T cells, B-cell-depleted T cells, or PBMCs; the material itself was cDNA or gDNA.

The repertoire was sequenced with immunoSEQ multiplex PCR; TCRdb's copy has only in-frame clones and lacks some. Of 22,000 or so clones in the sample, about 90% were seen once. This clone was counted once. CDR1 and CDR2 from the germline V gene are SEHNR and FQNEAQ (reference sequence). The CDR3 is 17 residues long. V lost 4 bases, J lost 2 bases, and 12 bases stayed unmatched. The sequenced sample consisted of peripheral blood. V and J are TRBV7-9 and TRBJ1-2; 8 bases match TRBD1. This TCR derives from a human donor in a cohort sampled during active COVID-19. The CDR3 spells CASSSLRDRRTNYGYTF. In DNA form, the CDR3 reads TGTGCCAGCAGCTCACTCCGGGACAGGAGAACCAACTATGGCTACACCTTC.